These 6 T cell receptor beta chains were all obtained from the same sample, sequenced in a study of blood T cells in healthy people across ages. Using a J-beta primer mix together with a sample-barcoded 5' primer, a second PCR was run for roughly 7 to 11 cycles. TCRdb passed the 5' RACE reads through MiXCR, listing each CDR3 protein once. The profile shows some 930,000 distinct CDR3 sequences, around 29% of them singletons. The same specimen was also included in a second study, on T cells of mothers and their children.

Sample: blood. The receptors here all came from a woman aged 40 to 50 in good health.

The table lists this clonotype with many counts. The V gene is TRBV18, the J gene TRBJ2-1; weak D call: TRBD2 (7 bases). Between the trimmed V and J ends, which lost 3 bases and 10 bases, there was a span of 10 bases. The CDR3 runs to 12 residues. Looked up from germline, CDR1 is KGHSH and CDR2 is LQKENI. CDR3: CASSPGGGEQFF. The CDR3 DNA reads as TGTGCCAGCTCACCGGGCGGGGGCGAGCAGTTCTTC. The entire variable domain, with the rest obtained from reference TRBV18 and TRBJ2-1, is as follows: NAGVMQNPRHLVRRRGQEARLRCSPMKGHSHVYWYRQLPEEGLKFMVYLQKENIIDESGMPKERFSAEFPKEGPSILRIQQVVRGDSAAYFCASSPGGGEQFFGPGTRLTVL.

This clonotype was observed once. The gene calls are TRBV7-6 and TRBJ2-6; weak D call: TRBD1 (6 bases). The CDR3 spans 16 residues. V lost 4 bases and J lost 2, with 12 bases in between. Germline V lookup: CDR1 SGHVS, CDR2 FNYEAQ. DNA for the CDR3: TGTGCCAGCAGCTCGACCCCAGGGGCTGGGGCCAACGTCCTGACTTTC. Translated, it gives CASSSTPGAGANVLTF.

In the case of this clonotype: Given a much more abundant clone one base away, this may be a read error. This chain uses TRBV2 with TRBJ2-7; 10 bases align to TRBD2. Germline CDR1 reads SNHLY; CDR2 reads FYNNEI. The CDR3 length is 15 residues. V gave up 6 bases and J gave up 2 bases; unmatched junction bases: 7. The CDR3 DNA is TGTGCCAGCAGGATGAGCGGGGGGGCGACCTACGAGCAGTACTTC. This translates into CASRMSGGATYEQYF. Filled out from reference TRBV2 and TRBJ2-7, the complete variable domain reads EPEVTQTPSHQVTQMGQEVILRCVPISNHLYFYWYRQILGQKVEFLVSFYNNEISEKSEIFDDQFSVERPDGSNFTLKIRSTKLEDSAMYFCASRMSGGATYEQYFGPGTRLTVT.

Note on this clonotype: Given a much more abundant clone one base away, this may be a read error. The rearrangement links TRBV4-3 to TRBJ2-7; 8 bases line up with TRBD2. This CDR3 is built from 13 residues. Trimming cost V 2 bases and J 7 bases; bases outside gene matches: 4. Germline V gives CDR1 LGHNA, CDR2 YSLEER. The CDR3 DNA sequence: TGCGCCAGCAGCCAAAGCGGGGGTAGTGAGCAGTACTTC. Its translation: CASSQSGGSEQYF.

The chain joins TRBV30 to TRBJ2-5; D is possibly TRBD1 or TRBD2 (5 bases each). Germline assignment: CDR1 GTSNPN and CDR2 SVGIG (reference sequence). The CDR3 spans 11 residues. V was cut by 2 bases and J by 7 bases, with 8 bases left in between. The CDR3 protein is CAWSSRGTQYF. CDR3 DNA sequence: TGTGCCTGGAGTTCGAGGGGGACCCAGTACTTC.

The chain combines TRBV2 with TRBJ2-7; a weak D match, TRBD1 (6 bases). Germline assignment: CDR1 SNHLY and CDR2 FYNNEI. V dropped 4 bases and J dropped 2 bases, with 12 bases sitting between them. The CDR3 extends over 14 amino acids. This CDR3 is CASSASQGTYEQYF. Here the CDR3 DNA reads TGTGCCAGCAGTGCCAGTCAGGGGACCTACGAGCAGTACTTC.